The clone carrying this T cell receptor (beta chain) was seen more than once but under ten times. The antigen remains unidentified. To make TCR beta libraries, researchers used iRepertoire HTBI primers and Arm-PCR of CDR3 regions. Each CDR3 protein is one row after TCRdb ran MiXCR on the multiplex PCR reads. The sample yields around 500,000 distinct CDR3 sequences, about 16% seen once. The data were taken from a study of regulatory T cells in long-lasting Graves disease. Findings and caveats of the study: New patients shared around 1,000 public clonotypes, and persistent patients shared more, with 2,741.

Per the germline V gene, CDR1 is MDHEN and CDR2 is SYDVKM. V gave up 2 bases and J gave up 3 bases, with 10 bases separating them. This CDR3 spans 15 amino acids. Time point meaning: newly diagnosed GD, antithyroid drugs for less than 3 months. RNA from PBMCs was the source of the TCR library. This same sample was also taken into another study, of T cells in Graves' hyperthyroidism and ophthalmopathy.

This specimen consisted of peripheral blood mononuclear cells (PBMCs), obtained at new diagnosis, from a patient treated with antithyroid drugs. The chain links TRBV28 to TRBJ2-2; a weak D match, TRBD1 (6 bases). The sequence derives from a woman aged 35-65 years with Graves disease. The chain's CDR3 is CASSLRTVDTGELFF. In DNA form, the CDR3 reads TGTGCCAGCAGTTTACGGACAGTTGACACCGGGGAGCTGTTTTTT.